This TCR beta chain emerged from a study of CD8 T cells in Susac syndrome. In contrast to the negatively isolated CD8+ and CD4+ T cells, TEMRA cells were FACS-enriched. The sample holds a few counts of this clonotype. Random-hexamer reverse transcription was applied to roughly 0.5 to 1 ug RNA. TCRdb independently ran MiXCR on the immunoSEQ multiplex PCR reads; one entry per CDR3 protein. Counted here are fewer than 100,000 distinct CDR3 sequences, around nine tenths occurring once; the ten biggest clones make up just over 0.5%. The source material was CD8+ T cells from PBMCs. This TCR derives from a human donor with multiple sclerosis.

The CDR3: CASSSTGTQYF. In nucleotides, the CDR3 is TGTGCCAGCAGCTCCACAGGGACCCAGTACTTC. The rearrangement joins TRBV6-5 to TRBJ2-5; D may be TRBD1 (5 bases). The CDR3 has 11 residues. The germline CDR1 and CDR2 sequences are MNHEY and SVGAGI. V lost 6 bases and J 7 bases, leaving 9 bases between the germline ends.